These T cell receptor beta chains were read from a single sample in a study of blood T cell repertoires in COVID-19. TCRdb's table, derived via immunoSEQ multiplex PCR, lists solely in-frame clones and lacks some. This sample has 70,000 or so clones; 90% to 95% occur once, and the top ten carry 7.5% to 9.5%. Material for sequencing was peripheral blood. All receptors derive from a human donor in a cohort sampled during active COVID-19. CDR3s include the opening cysteine and the closing phenylalanine or tryptophan. The D gene is left open where the match is weak. The size of a clone is reported for some rows only, either as once, few or many, or as a class for expanded clones.

TRBJ2-7 TRBV4-3 TRBD1 NA TGCGCCAGCAGCCAAGGGACAGGGGTTCACTCCTACGAGCAGTACTTC CASSQGTGVHSYEQYF
TRBJ2-7 TRBV9 NA NA TGTGCCAGCAGCGCCCCGGGGTACGAGCAGTACTTC CASSAPGYEQYF
TRBJ1-1 TRBV13 NA NA TGTGCCAGCAGATCCGGTGAGATAAGGGGAGCTTTCTTT CASRSGEIRGAFF
TRBJ1-2 TRBV7-2 TRBD1 NA TGTGCCAGCAGCTTAGGTCGGGCAGGGGGCGCATATGGCTACACCTTC CASSLGRAGGAYGYTF
TRBJ2-7 TRBV27 NA NA TGTGCCAGCAGTTCCACTAGAGACGAGCAGTACTTC CASSSTRDEQYF
TRBJ2-7 TRBV28 NA once TGTGCCAGCAGTTCTGGAGACTACGAGCAGTACTTC CASSSGDYEQYF
TRBJ1-1 TRBV5-1 NA NA TGCGCCAGCAGCTCCCACGGCGGGGCCACTGAAGCTTTCTTT CASSSHGGATEAFF
TRBJ2-7 TRBV15 NA NA TGTGCCACCAGCGCTCCAGGTTCCGACAATTCCTACGAGCAGTACTTC CATSAPGSDNSYEQYF
TRBJ1-6 TRBV3-1/TRBV3-2 NA NA TGTGCCAGCAGCCTCGGACAGTATAATTCACCCCTCCACTTT CASSLGQYNSPLHF
TRBJ2-7 TRBV9 TRBD2 NA TGTGCCAGCAGCGTAGCCAGCGGGGTGGGAATTTTAAAGCAGTACTTC CASSVASGVGILKQYF
TRBJ2-2 TRBV4-2 NA NA TGTGCCAGCAGCCAAGAATGGCGGGGTCGGCGGAGCACCGGGGAGCTGTTTTTT CASSQEWRGRRSTGELFF
TRBJ1-3 TRBV3-1/TRBV3-2 NA few TGTGCCAGCAGCCAAGACTTAGATGGAAACACCATATATTTT CASSQDLDGNTIYF
TRBJ2-3 TRBV3-1/TRBV3-2 TRBD2 NA TGTGCCAGCAGCCAAGACCCTCGACTAGCGGGGGGGTACACAGATACGCAGTATTTT CASSQDPRLAGGYTDTQYF
TRBJ1-6 TRBV28 NA NA TGTGCCAGCAGCTACCCTCGGGCAGGGTGGGATTCACCCCTCCACTTT CASSYPRAGWDSPLHF
TRBJ2-7 TRBV28 NA NA TGTGCCAGCAGTTTACGGGGCGAGCAGTACTTC CASSLRGEQYF
TRBJ2-7 TRBV19 TRBD1 NA TGTGCCAGTAGTGCCCCAGGGGGCGTCTACGAGCAGTACTTC CASSAPGGVYEQYF
TRBJ1-5 TRBV4-2 TRBD1 few TGTGCCAGCAGCCAAGAGGGGACAGGGAATCAGCCCCAGCATTTT CASSQEGTGNQPQHF
TRBJ2-1 TRBV9 TRBD2 NA TGTGCCAGCAGCGTGAGCGGGGGGGATTACAATGAGCAGTTCTTC CASSVSGGDYNEQFF
TRBJ1-5 TRBV6-5 NA NA TGTGCCAGTATCCAGGGTGGATTTCAGCCCCAGCATTTT CASIQGGFQPQHF
TRBJ1-5 TRBV5-8 NA NA TGTGCCAGCAGCGGGGGGGGTGTCAGCAATCAGCCCCAGCATTTT CASSGGGVSNQPQHF
TRBJ2-1 TRBV7-9 TRBD2 NA TGTGCCAGCAGCCCCGGTAGCGGGGGGCCGAGCTCCTACAATGAGCAGTTCTTC CASSPGSGGPSSYNEQFF
TRBJ1-4 TRBV24-1 TRBD1 NA TGTGCCACCAGTGATTCCGGGACAGTGTCAACTAATGAAAAACTGTTTTTT CATSDSGTVSTNEKLFF
TRBJ2-7 TRBV2 NA NA TGTGCCAGCAGTGAAGGCAGACAGTACTCCCTCTACGAGCAGTACTTC CASSEGRQYSLYEQYF
TRBJ2-7 TRBV19 NA once TGTGCCAGTAGTATTAGCTCGGGGACCTACGAGCAGTACTTC CASSISSGTYEQYF
TRBJ1-2 TRBV11-3 NA NA TGTGCCAGCAGCTTTTATCCGGGGGACTATGGCTACACCTTC CASSFYPGDYGYTF
TRBJ2-7 TRBV12-3/TRBV12-4 NA NA TGTGCCAGCAGCACCGGCTACGAGCAGTACTTC CASSTGYEQYF
TRBJ1-1 TRBV28 NA NA TGTGCCAGCAGTTTACCGGGTACAGGCACTGAAGCTTTCTTT CASSLPGTGTEAFF
TRBJ2-7 TRBV27 TRBD2 NA TGTGCCAGCAGTTCGGGCGGGGGTTCATGGGGCGAGCAGTACTTC CASSSGGGSWGEQYF
TRBJ2-7 TRBV7-2 TRBD2 once TGTGCCAGCAGCTTCGGTATACTAGCGTTTAACGAGCAGTACTTC CASSFGILAFNEQYF